A single T cell receptor (beta chain) is shown here with its context. This sample is drawn from a study of blood T cell repertoires in COVID-19. About the research overall: PBMCs, B-cell-depleted T cells, or T cells provided the cDNA or gDNA that made up the material.

Sequenced by immunoSEQ multiplex PCR; TCRdb stores in-frame clones only, minus some. The sample includes 84,000 or so clones, roughly 74% of them seen just once. V was shortened by 3 bases and J by 3 bases, with 17 bases between the two germline ends. CDR1 is KGHSH and CDR2 is LQKENI in the germline V gene. The CDR3 has 16 residues. The receptor was derived from a man between 65 and 85 years old with COVID-19, enrolled during active disease. Material for sequencing was peripheral blood. This chain connects TRBV18 to TRBJ1-2; D remains ambiguous. The CDR3 here is CASSPRRAQADYGYTF. CDR3 in DNA: TGTGCCAGCTCACCGAGAAGGGCCCAAGCGGACTATGGCTACACCTTC. The full variable domain, its missing parts supplied by reference TRBV18 and TRBJ1-2, is NAGVMQNPRHLVRRRGQEARLRCSPMKGHSHVYWYRQLPEEGLKFMVYLQKENIIDESGMPKERFSAEFPKEGPSILRIQQVVRGDSAAYFCASSPRRAQADYGYTFGSGTRLTVV.